This is a list of T cell receptor beta chains from one sample in a study of OX40 agonist ivuxolimab in advanced cancers. Generated by immunoSEQ multiplex PCR, the TCRdb table keeps only in-frame clones and is missing some. This table has 65,000 to 70,000 clones, approximately 80% appearing once. Sequenced material: CD4+ or CD8+ T cells sorted from blood, taken in a trial of the OX40 agonist ivuxolimab. These receptor sequences come from an adult with an advanced solid tumor such as melanoma, head and neck, liver or kidney cancer. CDR3s leave out the opening cysteine and the closing phenylalanine or tryptophan. The order of the fields is J gene, V gene, clone size, CDR3 protein. Size tells how often a clone was seen (once, few, many) or the class of an expanded clone, and some rows leave it out.

TRBJ2-7 TRBV5-1 once ASSLGPSGKAYEQY
TRBJ2-3 TRBV4-1 . ASRKGQSTDTQY
TRBJ2-2 TRBV4-2 . ASSQERTGRASGELF
TRBJ2-3 TRBV27 . ASSLNGGGDTQY
TRBJ1-1 TRBV5-4 few ASSSRGGYTEAF
TRBJ2-3 TRBV6-1 . ASSRSWDTQY
TRBJ1-2 TRBV19 . ASKGRGHDYGYT
TRBJ1-5 TRBV27 . ASSLSGDHSNQPQH
TRBJ1-5 TRBV5-8 . ASSFGTQPQH
TRBJ2-3 TRBV2 . ASSAGTGATDTQY
TRBJ2-5 TRBV7-8 . ASSLGRGETQY
TRBJ1-3 TRBV5-1 . ASSLAGGDGNTIY
TRBJ1-3 TRBV28 few ASSPVGAGSGNTIY